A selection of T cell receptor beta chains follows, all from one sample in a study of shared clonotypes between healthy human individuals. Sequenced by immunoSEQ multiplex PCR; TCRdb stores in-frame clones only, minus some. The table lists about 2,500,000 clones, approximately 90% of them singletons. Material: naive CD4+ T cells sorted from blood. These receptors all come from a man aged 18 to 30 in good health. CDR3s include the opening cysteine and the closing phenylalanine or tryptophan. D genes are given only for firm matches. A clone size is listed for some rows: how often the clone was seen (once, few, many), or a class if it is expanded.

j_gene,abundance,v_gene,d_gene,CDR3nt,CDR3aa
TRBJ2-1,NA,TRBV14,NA,TGTGCCAGCAGCCTCCACAATGAGCAGTTCTTC,CASSLHNEQFF
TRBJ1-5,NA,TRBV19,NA,TGTGCCAGTAGGACAACGGGACCTAGCAATCAGCCCCAGCATTTT,CASRTTGPSNQPQHF
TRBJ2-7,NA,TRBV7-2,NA,TGTGCCAGCAGCTTAGTGGGGACCTACGAGCAGTACTTC,CASSLVGTYEQYF
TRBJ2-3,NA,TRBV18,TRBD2,TGTGCCAGCTCCTTCAGAAACCGCGGGGGGCTCACAGATACGCAGTATTTT,CASSFRNRGGLTDTQYF
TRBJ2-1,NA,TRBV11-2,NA,TGTGCCAGCAGCCCGACCCAGTACTACAATGAGCAGTTCTTC,CASSPTQYYNEQFF
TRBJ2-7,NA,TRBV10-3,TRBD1,TGTGCCATCAGTAGACCGGGACAGGGGTCCTACGAGCAGTACTTC,CAISRPGQGSYEQYF
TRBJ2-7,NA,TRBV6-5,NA,TGTGCCAGCAGTTATACGAAGAGCTCCTACGAGCAGTACTTC,CASSYTKSSYEQYF
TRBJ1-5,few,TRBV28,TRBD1,TGTGCCAGCAGTTTATCGACGGACAGGAGTCAGCCCCAGCATTTT,CASSLSTDRSQPQHF
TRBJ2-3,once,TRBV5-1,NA,TGCGCCAGCAGCTTGGGGGGTCAGCCAGATACGCAGTATTTT,CASSLGGQPDTQYF
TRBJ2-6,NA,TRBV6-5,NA,TGTGCCAGCAGTTACAGGGGAGCTGGGGCCAACGTCCTGACTTTC,CASSYRGAGANVLTF
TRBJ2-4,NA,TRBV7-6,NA,TGTGCCAGCACCGTCCGAGAGAGTGCCAAAAACATTCAGTACTTC,CASTVRESAKNIQYF
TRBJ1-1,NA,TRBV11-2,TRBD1,TGTGCCAGCAGCCCGCGGACAGGGAAAGCTTTCTTT,CASSPRTGKAFF
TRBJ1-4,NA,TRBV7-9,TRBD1,TGTGCCAGCAGCAGACAGGGGGTTACTAATGAAAAACTGTTTTTT,CASSRQGVTNEKLFF
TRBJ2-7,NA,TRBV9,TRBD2,TGTGCCAGCAGCGTAGGCGGGAGGTCCTACGAGCAGTACTTC,CASSVGGRSYEQYF
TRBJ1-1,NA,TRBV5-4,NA,TGTGCCAGCAGCTTGGAGGTGGAAACTGAAGCTTTCTTT,CASSLEVETEAFF
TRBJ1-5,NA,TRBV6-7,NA,TGTGCCAGCAGTTACGGGGCAGGGGCAAGCCAGCCCCAGCATTTT,CASSYGAGASQPQHF
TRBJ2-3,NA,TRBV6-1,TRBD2,TGTGCCAGCAGTCCCACCGGGAGGGACACAGATACGCAGTATTTT,CASSPTGRDTDTQYF
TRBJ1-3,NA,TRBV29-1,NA,TGCAGCGTTGGACCTTCGAGCTCTGGAAACACCATATATTTT,CSVGPSSSGNTIYF
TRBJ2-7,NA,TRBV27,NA,TGTGCCAGCAGCCCTCTATCCCTGAGCTCCTACGAGCAGTACTTC,CASSPLSLSSYEQYF
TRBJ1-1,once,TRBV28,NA,TGTGCCAGCAGTCCTCAGGACCGTGAAGCTTTCTTT,CASSPQDREAFF
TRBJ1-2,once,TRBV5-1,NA,TGCGCCAGCAGCTCCGCCGGACAGAACTATGGCTACACCTTC,CASSSAGQNYGYTF
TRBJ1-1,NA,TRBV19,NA,TGTGCCAGTAGTGGGACCGGGACTGAAGCTTTCTTT,CASSGTGTEAFF
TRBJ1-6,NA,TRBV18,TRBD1,TGTGCCAGCTCACCCCAAGGGACAGGGGGATTCTATAATTCACCCCTCCACTTT,CASSPQGTGGFYNSPLHF
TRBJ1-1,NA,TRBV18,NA,TGTGCCAGCTCACCCTTGGGGGGGAACACTGAAGCTTTCTTT,CASSPLGGNTEAFF
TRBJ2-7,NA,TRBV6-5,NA,TGTGCCAGTTACGAGCAGTACTTC,CASYEQYF
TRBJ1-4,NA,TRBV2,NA,TGTGCCAGCAGGCCGACATATTTAGGTGAAAAACTGTTTTTT,CASRPTYLGEKLFF
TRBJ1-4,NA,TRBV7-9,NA,TGTGCCAGCACCGCAACTAATGAAAAACTGTTTTTT,CASTATNEKLFF
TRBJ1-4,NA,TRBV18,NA,TGTGCCAGCTCACTTCCAAATCAAGCAGCAACTAATGAAAAACTGTTTTTT,CASSLPNQAATNEKLFF
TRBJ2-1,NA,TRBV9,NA,TGTGCCAGCAGCGTAGACAGGTACAATGAGCAGTTCTTC,CASSVDRYNEQFF
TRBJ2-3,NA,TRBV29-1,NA,TGCAGCGTTGGCTATGGGGTCACAGATACGCAGTATTTT,CSVGYGVTDTQYF
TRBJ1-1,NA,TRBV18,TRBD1,TGTGCCAGCTCACCATGGACAGGGGTTTCTTACACTGAAGCTTTCTTT,CASSPWTGVSYTEAFF
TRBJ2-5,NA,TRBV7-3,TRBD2,TGTGCCAGCAGCTTGGCCTCGGCTAGCGGGGGTTGGTACCAAGAGACCCAGTACTTC,CASSLASASGGWYQETQYF
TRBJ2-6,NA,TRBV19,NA,TGTGCCAGTAGTATGAGGGCTGGGGCCAACGTCCTGACTTTC,CASSMRAGANVLTF
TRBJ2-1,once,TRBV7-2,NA,TGTGCCAGCAGCCCCCGGGGGTGGAATGAGCAGTTCTTC,CASSPRGWNEQFF
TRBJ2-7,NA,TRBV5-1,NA,TGCGCCAGCAGCTTGGCAGCGGCCTACGAGCAGTACTTC,CASSLAAAYEQYF
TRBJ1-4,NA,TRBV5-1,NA,TGCGCCAGCAGCTTGGGGGGTGGCGGTGAAAAACTGTTTTTT,CASSLGGGGEKLFF
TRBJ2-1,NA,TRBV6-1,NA,TGTGCCAGCAAGACTAGTTTTCTGGGAACGAATGAGCAGTTCTTC,CASKTSFLGTNEQFF
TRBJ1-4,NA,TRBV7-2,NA,TGTGCCAGCAGCTTAGTTCAGGGCACAACTAATGAAAAACTGTTTTTT,CASSLVQGTTNEKLFF
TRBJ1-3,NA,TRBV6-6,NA,TGTGCCAGCAGAGGGACGGGGGTCGGACACACCATATATTTT,CASRGTGVGHTIYF
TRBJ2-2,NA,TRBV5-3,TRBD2,TGTGCCAAAGCGGGGGGGCACCCCGGGGAGCTGTTTTTT,CAKAGGHPGELFF
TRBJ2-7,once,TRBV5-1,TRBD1,TGCGCCAGCAGCTTGGAGGGACAGGTAGGTTTCTCCGAGCAGTACTTC,CASSLEGQVGFSEQYF
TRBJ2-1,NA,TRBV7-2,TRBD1,TGTGCCAGCAGCTTAGAGACAGGGGTTGAGCAGTTCTTC,CASSLETGVEQFF
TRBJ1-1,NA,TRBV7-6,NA,TGTGCCAGCAGCTTAGCGCGTCAGGGAGAAGCTTTCTTT,CASSLARQGEAFF
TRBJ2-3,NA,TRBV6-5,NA,TGTGCCAGCAGTTACGTGACAGACACTAGCACAGATACGCAGTATTTT,CASSYVTDTSTDTQYF
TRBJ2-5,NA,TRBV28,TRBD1,TGTGCCAGCAGTATTGACAGGGGGGAGACCCAGTACTTC,CASSIDRGETQYF
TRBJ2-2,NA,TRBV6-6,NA,TGTGCCAGCAGCCCACCCGTGGACAGAACCGGGGAGCTGTTTTTT,CASSPPVDRTGELFF
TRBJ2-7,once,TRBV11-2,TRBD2,TGTGCCAGCAGCTTACTCCAGACTAGCGGGAGTTACGGGCAGTACTTC,CASSLLQTSGSYGQYF
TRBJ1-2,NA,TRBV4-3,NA,TGCGCCAGCAGCCAAGACGGACCGCCCGCTAACTATGGCTACACCTTC,CASSQDGPPANYGYTF